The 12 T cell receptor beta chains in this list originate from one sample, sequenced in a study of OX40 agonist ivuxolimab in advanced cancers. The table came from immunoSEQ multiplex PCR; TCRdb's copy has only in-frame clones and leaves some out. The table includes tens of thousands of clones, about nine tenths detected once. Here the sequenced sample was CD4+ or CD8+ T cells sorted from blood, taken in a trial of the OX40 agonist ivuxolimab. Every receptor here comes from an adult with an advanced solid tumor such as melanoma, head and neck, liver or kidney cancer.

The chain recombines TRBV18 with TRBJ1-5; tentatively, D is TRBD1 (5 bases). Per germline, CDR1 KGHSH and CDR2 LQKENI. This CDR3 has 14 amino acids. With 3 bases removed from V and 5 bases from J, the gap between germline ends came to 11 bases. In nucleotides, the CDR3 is TGTGCCAGCTCACCGTCTGGGGGGGATCAGCCCCAGCATTTT. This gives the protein CASSPSGGDQPQHF. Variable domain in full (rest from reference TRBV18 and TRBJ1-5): NAGVMQNPRHLVRRRGQEARLRCSPMKGHSHVYWYRQLPEEGLKFMVYLQKENIIDESGMPKERFSAEFPKEGPSILRIQQVVRGDSAAYFCASSPSGGDQPQHFGDGTRLSIL.

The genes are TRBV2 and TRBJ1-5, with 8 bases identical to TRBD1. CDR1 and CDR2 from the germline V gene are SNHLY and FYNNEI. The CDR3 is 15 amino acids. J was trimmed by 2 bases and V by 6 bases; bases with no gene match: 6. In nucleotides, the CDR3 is TGTGCCAGCAGACCCGACAGGGGCGGCAATCAGCCCCAGCATTTT. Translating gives CASRPDRGGNQPQHF.

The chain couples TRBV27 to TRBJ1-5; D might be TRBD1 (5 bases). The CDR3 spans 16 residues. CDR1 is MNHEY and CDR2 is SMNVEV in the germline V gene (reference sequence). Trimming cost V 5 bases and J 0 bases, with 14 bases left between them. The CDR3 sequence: CASSPISGISNQPQHF. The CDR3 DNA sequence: TGTGCCAGCAGTCCCATATCAGGGATTAGCAATCAGCCCCAGCATTTT.

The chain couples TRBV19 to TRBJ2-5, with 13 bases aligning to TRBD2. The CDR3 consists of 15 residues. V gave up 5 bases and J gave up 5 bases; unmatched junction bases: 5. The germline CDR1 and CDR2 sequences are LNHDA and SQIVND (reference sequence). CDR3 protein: CASSLLAGGLETQYF. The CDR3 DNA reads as TGTGCCAGTAGTTTACTAGCGGGAGGGCTGGAGACCCAGTACTTC.

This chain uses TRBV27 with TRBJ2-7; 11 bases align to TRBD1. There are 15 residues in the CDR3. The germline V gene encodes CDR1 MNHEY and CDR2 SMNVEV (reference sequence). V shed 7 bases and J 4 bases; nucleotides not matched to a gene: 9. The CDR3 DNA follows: TGTGCCAGCACCGGGCTGGGACAGGGGGTTTACGAGCAGTACTTC. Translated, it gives CASTGLGQGVYEQYF.

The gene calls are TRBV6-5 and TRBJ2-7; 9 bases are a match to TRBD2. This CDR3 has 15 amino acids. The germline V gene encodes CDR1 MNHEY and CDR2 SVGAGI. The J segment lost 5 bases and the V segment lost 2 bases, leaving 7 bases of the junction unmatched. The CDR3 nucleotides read TGTGCCAGCAGTTACGGGTCTAGCGGGACCCACGAGCAGTACTTC. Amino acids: CASSYGSSGTHEQYF.

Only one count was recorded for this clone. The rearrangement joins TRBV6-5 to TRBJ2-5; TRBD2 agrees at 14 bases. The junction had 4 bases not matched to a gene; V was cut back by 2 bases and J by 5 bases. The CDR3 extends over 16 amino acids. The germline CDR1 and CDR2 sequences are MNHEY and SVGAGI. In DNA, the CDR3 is TGTGCCAGCAGTTACGAGGGACTAGCGGGAGCGGAGACCCAGTACTTC. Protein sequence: CASSYEGLAGAETQYF.

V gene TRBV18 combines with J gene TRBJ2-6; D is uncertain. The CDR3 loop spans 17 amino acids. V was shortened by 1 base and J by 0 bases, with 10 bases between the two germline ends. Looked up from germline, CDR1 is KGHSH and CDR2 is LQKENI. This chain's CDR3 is CASSPLLSFSGANVLTF. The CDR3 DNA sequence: TGTGCCAGCTCACCACTTCTCAGCTTCTCTGGGGCCAACGTCCTGACTTTC.

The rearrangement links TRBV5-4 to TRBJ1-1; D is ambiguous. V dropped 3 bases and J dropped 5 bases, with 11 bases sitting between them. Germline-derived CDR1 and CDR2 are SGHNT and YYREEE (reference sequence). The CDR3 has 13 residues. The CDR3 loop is CASSSDMTTEAFF. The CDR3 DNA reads TGTGCCAGCAGCTCAGACATGACTACTGAAGCTTTCTTT.

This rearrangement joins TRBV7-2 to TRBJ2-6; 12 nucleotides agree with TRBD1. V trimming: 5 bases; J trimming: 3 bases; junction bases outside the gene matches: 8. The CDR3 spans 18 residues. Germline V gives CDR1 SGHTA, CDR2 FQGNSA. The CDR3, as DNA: TGTGCCAGCAGCATCACCGGGACAGGGGGCGTTGGGGCCAACGTCCTGACTTTC. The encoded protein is CASSITGTGGVGANVLTF.

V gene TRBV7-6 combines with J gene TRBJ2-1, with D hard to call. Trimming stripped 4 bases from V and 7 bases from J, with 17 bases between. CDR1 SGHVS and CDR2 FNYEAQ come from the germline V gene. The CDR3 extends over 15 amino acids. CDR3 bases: TGTGCCAGCAGCTCCACTGCTGGGGTAAGGAATGAGCAGTTCTTC. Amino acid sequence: CASSSTAGVRNEQFF.

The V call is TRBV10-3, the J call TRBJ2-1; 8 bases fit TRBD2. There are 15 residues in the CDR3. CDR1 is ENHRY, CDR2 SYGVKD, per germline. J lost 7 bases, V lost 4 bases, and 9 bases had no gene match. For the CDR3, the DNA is TGTGCCATCAGTGGTGTAGCGGGACTGGGGAATGAGCAGTTCTTC. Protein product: CAISGVAGLGNEQFF.